This passage covers 29 T cell receptor beta chains from one sample sequenced in a study of T cells expressing NK-cell markers (dated by TCRdb to about 2020). The method was 5' RACE. The sequencing machine was an Illumina HiSeq 2000. Each entry corresponds to one CDR3 protein sequence from reads that TCRdb reprocessed, and DNA is not given. This sample's records show under 200,000 distinct CDR3 sequences. The biggest ten clones account for under 20% of the sample. Sequences were obtained from blood T cells: a sorted CD56 or NKG2C T cell subset, CD4+ or CD8+ T cells, or bulk PBMC T cells (not recorded which). All receptors come from a woman between 18 and 70 years old in good health.

The rearrangement links TRBV6-1 to TRBJ2-6; TCRdb lists TRBD2, though no DNA is available to test this call. CDR3 length: 18 residues. Germline V gene lookup returns CDR1 MNHNS and CDR2 SASEGT. Here the CDR3 reads CASSPGRLAGTGANVLTF.

This chain joins TRBV10-3 and TRBJ2-7; TCRdb's D call, TRBD2, is unchecked because there is no DNA. The CDR3 is 15 residues long. Per the germline V gene, CDR1 is ENHRY and CDR2 is SYGVKD. CDR3 residues: CAIRGTSGGFYEQYF.

The rearrangement links TRBV14 to TRBJ2-1; the TCRdb D gene call, TRBD1, has no DNA to confirm it. CDR3 length equals 18 residues. CDR1 and CDR2 (germline): SGHDN, FVKESK. The CDR3 region is CASSYRAGGPLSYNEQFF.

This chain uses TRBV4-1 with TRBJ2-5. The CDR3 runs to 17 residues. CDR1 and CDR2 from the germline V gene are MGHRA and YSYEKL. CDR3 in amino acids: CASSQDLGRNLQETQYF.

V and J are TRBV9 and TRBJ2-1; there is no DNA to check the TCRdb D call of TRBD2. Per the germline V gene, CDR1 is SGDLS and CDR2 is YYNGEE. The CDR3 is made up of 17 amino acids. CDR3 loop: CASSVEASGSILNEQFF.

J is TRBJ2-1 and V is TRBV5-1; no DNA is available, so the TRBD2 call from TCRdb remains unchecked. The CDR3 totals 16 residues. Looked up from germline, CDR1 is SGHRS and CDR2 is YFSETQ. This CDR3 reads CASSLGLSSGSDEQFF.

The rearrangement uses TRBV6-1 and TRBJ1-2. Germline V gene data show CDR1 as MNHNS and CDR2 as SASEGT. CDR3 length equals 12 residues. The CDR3 here is CASRPGTLGYTF.

This chain links TRBV5-1 with TRBJ2-5. This CDR3 is built from 14 residues. Germline-derived CDR1 and CDR2 are SGHRS and YFSETQ. CDR3 sequence reads: CASSRFGEQETQYF.

The CDR3 sequence is CATSDLGLAGGHEQFF. The V and J genes are TRBV24-1 and TRBJ2-1; TCRdb's assignment of TRBD2 cannot be checked, as there is no DNA. The CDR3 loop spans 16 amino acids. The germline V gene has CDR1 KGHDR and CDR2 SFDVKD.

This chain uses TRBV12-3 or TRBV12-4 with TRBJ1-2; TCRdb's D call, TRBD1, is unchecked because there is no DNA. The CDR3 runs to 13 residues. CDR3 region: CASSDGQSYGYTF.

J is TRBJ1-2 and V is TRBV6-1; TCRdb's assignment of TRBD1 cannot be checked, as there is no DNA. Germline assignment: CDR1 MNHNS and CDR2 SASEGT. This CDR3 region has 13 residues. Here the CDR3 reads CASRRDSNYGYTF.

This sequence joins TRBV7-9 and TRBJ2-1. CDR1 SEHNR and CDR2 FQNEAQ come from the germline V gene (reference sequence). The CDR3 totals 15 residues. The CDR3 loop is CASRQPKVMNNEQFF.

The rearrangement links TRBV11-2 to TRBJ1-2; TCRdb picks TRBD1, but there is no DNA to check that call. Germline V lookup: CDR1 SGHAT, CDR2 FQNNGV. The CDR3 spans 18 residues. The chain's CDR3 is CASNTYRDRDKGGYGYTF. Together with reference TRBV11-2 and TRBJ1-2, the CDR3 gives the full variable domain: EAGVAQSPRYKIIEKRQSVAFWCNPISGHATLYWYQQILGQGPKLLIQFQNNGVVDDSQLPKDRFSAERLKGVDSTLKIQPAKLEDSAVYLCASNTYRDRDKGGYGYTFGSGTRLTVV.

The chain uses TRBV28 and TRBJ2-5; TCRdb calls TRBD1, which cannot be checked without DNA. The CDR3 has 13 amino acids. The V gene's germline CDR1 is MDHEN and CDR2 SYDVKM. The CDR3 sequence: CASRSGARGTQYF.

The rearrangement links TRBV12-3 or TRBV12-4 to TRBJ2-5; checking the TCRdb D call of TRBD2 is not possible without DNA. This CDR3 is 14 amino acids long. The CDR3 sequence is CASSFWTTGEAQYF.

The rearrangement links TRBV7-8 to TRBJ2-1; the D call of TRBD1 rests on TCRdb alone, since no DNA is present to check it. Germline-derived CDR1 and CDR2 are SGHVS and FQNEAQ. The CDR3 consists of 14 residues. This CDR3 reads CASKVDRVFDEQFF.

CDR3 in amino acids: CASSTRQGSNQPQHF. This chain uses TRBV19 with TRBJ1-5; TCRdb designates TRBD1, a call that cannot be tested without DNA. This CDR3 is 15 amino acids long. CDR1 LNHDA and CDR2 SQIVND come from the germline V gene (reference sequence).

The chain employs TRBV6-5 and TRBJ1-4. The CDR3 has 16 residues. CDR1 is MNHEY and CDR2 is SVGAGI in the germline V gene. The CDR3 sequence is CASSYSLTRLNEKLFF.

The chain recombines TRBV5-1 with TRBJ1-2; the D gene TCRdb calls, TRBD1, cannot be checked with no DNA. CDR3 length: 14 amino acids. Germline values: CDR1 SGHRS, CDR2 YFSETQ. CDR3 loop: CASSLDQGQGGYTF.

The chain couples TRBV28 to TRBJ1-5; without DNA, the TCRdb call of TRBD1 cannot be checked. From germline, CDR1 is MDHEN and CDR2 SYDVKM. This CDR3 is built from 14 residues. This CDR3 reads CASSRWTGDQPQHF.

This rearrangement joins TRBV12-3 or TRBV12-4 to TRBJ2-1; TCRdb indicates TRBD2, and absent DNA this call remains unverified. This CDR3 contains 12 residues. CDR3: CASTPAGIGQFF.

The V gene is TRBV7-3, the J gene TRBJ2-2; TCRdb names TRBD1, which stays unverified in the absence of DNA. This CDR3 contains 15 residues. Looked up from germline, CDR1 is SGHTA and CDR2 is FQGTGA. The CDR3 loop reads CASSRVGVRSGELFF. Complete variable domain (other parts from reference TRBV7-3 and TRBJ2-2): GAGVSQTPSNKVTEKGKYVELRCDPISGHTALYWYRQSLGQGPEFLIYFQGTGAADDSGLPNDRFFAVRPEGSVSTLKIQRTERGDSAVYLCASSRVGVRSGELFFGEGSRLTVL.

This chain uses TRBV3-1 with TRBJ2-7; TCRdb picks TRBD1, but there is no DNA to check that call. The germline V gene has CDR1 LGHDT and CDR2 YNNKEL (reference sequence). The CDR3 loop spans 13 amino acids. The CDR3 spells CASSRGLTYEQYF.

The chain carries TRBV3-1 and TRBJ2-1. The CDR3 runs to 15 residues. Germline lookup yields CDR1 LGHDT and CDR2 YNNKEL (reference sequence). The CDR3 protein is CASSQTTQLSWGQFF.

The chain employs TRBV4-1 and TRBJ1-2; no DNA is available, so the TRBD1 call from TCRdb remains unchecked. The germline gives CDR1 MGHRA, CDR2 YSYEKL. CDR3 length: 15 residues. CDR3 in amino acids: CASSQGTGDGVGYTF.

The rearrangement links TRBV6-5 to TRBJ1-5; the TCRdb D gene call, TRBD1, has no DNA to confirm it. This CDR3 comprises 15 residues. Germline-derived CDR1 and CDR2 are MNHEY and SVGAGI. CDR3 sequence: CASSYSRTGNQPQHF.

J is TRBJ2-1 and V is TRBV7-9; TCRdb outputs TRBD1, but without DNA this stays unchecked. The CDR3 loop spans 15 amino acids. The germline V gene has CDR1 SEHNR and CDR2 FQNEAQ (reference sequence). The CDR3 is CASSPQSSPYNEQFF.

The chain couples TRBV5-1 to TRBJ2-2. Per germline, CDR1 SGHRS and CDR2 YFSETQ. CDR3 size: 17 residues. This CDR3 reads CASSPDARSANTGELFF.

This chain joins TRBV6-2 or TRBV6-3 and TRBJ2-1; the D call from TCRdb, TRBD2, cannot be confirmed without DNA. The CDR3 sequence is 14 residues long. The germline V gene has CDR1 MNHEY and CDR2 SVGEGT. CDR3 protein: CASTPRRGYNEQFF.